The next 14 T cell receptor beta chains were all read from a single sample in a study of T cells in Graves' hyperthyroidism and ophthalmopathy. Researchers amplified the TCR beta CDR3 regions from RNA transcripts. The HTBI set primed first-round TCR CDR3 RT-PCR. TCRdb redid the calling of the multiplex PCR reads with MiXCR, one entry per CDR3 protein. The sample carries 600,000 to 650,000 distinct CDR3 sequences, less than 25% recorded once. The specimen sequenced was blood. All receptors come from a man younger than 40 with Graves' ophthalmopathy.

This clonotype has only a few counts. The chain combines TRBV5-5 with TRBJ2-7, with 9 bases identical to TRBD1. V gave up 4 bases and J gave up 5 bases; unmatched junction bases: 13. CDR3 size: 16 residues. Looked up from germline, CDR1 is SGHKS and CDR2 is YYEKEE (reference sequence). The CDR3 DNA follows: TGTGCCAGCAGCATAATCCCGGGACAGGGTTCCAACGAGCAGTACTTC. It yields the protein CASSIIPGQGSNEQYF.

This clonotype has at least ten counts. This chain joins TRBV5-1 and TRBJ2-1, with D uncertain. The length of the CDR3 is 15 residues. Trimming cost V 0 bases and J 0 bases, with 7 bases left between them. From germline, CDR1 is SGHRS and CDR2 YFSETQ. As DNA, the CDR3 is TGCGCCAGCAGCTTGGGGGGAAGCTCCTACAATGAGCAGTTCTTC. Protein sequence: CASSLGGSSYNEQFF.

V and J are TRBV10-1 and TRBJ2-7; possibly TRBD1 for D (6 bases). Trimming took off 8 bases at V and 2 bases at J, with 10 bases between the two ends. The germline V gene encodes CDR1 WNHNN and CDR2 SYGVQD (reference sequence). There are 12 residues in the CDR3. The CDR3 DNA sequence: TGCGCCAGCTCAGGGGCTCCCTACGAGCAGTACTTC. Amino acids: CASSGAPYEQYF.

V gene TRBV9 combines with J gene TRBJ2-5; a weak D match, TRBD2 (6 bases). The CDR3 loop spans 14 amino acids. V was trimmed by 4 bases and J by 1 base, leaving 11 bases between them. Germline V gene data show CDR1 as SGDLS and CDR2 as YYNGEE. CDR3 nucleotides: TGTGCCAGCAGCCTGGGACTCCCCCAAGAGACCCAGTACTTC. It encodes CASSLGLPQETQYF.

In this sample, this clonotype turned up many times. The chain joins TRBV24-1 to TRBJ1-2; a possible D gene is TRBD1 (5 bases). Per germline, CDR1 KGHDR and CDR2 SFDVKD. There are 14 residues in the CDR3. The V and J ends lost 4 bases and 4 bases respectively, with 12 bases between them. The CDR3: CATSETDRVYGYTF. CDR3 DNA: TGTGCCACCAGTGAAACCGACAGAGTCTATGGCTACACCTTC.

This clonotype was detected only a few times. The chain is built from TRBV11-2 and TRBJ1-2; 7 bases line up with TRBD1. Per germline, CDR1 SGHAT and CDR2 FQNNGV. After removal of 5 bases from V and 4 bases from J, the junction contained 7 bases not matched to a gene. The CDR3 has 14 residues. The CDR3 here is CASSPTTGIYGYTF. For the CDR3, the DNA is TGTGCCAGCAGCCCAACGACAGGGATCTATGGCTACACCTTC.

This clonotype was recorded a few times. The chain joins TRBV12-3 or TRBV12-4 to TRBJ2-2; maybe TRBD1 (6 bases). The CDR3 covers 13 residues. V dropped 8 bases and J dropped 7 bases, with 14 bases sitting between them. In nucleotides, the CDR3 is TGTGCCAGCCGGGACATAATATACGGGGAGCTGTTTTTT. Its protein product is CASRDIIYGELFF.

For this clonotype: Germline and junction disagree at one end, which may indicate a read error. This chain connects TRBV7-9 to TRBJ2-5; 9 nucleotides line up with TRBD1. The CDR3 length is 15 residues. CDR1 and CDR2 (germline): SEHNR, FQNEAQ (reference sequence). The CDR3 region is CASINAGTGQGTQYF. CDR3 sequence (DNA): TGTGCCAGCATCAACGCTGGGACAGGGCAAGGGACCCAGTACTTC.

This chain connects TRBV28 to TRBJ2-1; 10 positions agree with TRBD2. This CDR3 region has 14 residues. The ends lost 7 bases at V and 4 bases at J; junction bases unmatched: 4. From germline, CDR1 is MDHEN and CDR2 SYDVKM. The CDR3 region has the DNA TGTGCCAGCAAAAAACTAGCGGGATACAATGAGCAGTTCTTC. Residues: CASKKLAGYNEQFF.

V and J are TRBV7-8 and TRBJ2-1; maybe TRBD2 (7 bases). Trimming stripped 1 base from V and 7 bases from J, with 14 bases between. Per germline, CDR1 SGHVS and CDR2 FQNEAQ. The CDR3 has 15 amino acids. The CDR3 DNA is TGTGCCAGCAGCTTAGGTTCGGGGGGCGGGAATGAGCAGTTCTTC. Protein: CASSLGSGGGNEQFF.

The V call is TRBV10-3, the J call TRBJ2-5, with D possibly being TRBD2 (5 bases). Trimming took 0 bases from V and 0 from J, leaving 8 bases between them. CDR3 length: 15 amino acids. CDR1 ENHRY and CDR2 SYGVKD come from the germline V gene. The CDR3 here is CAISESNGNQETQYF. CDR3 bases: TGTGCCATCAGTGAGTCGAACGGGAACCAAGAGACCCAGTACTTC.

The gene calls are TRBV6-1 and TRBJ1-6; no reliable D call. The germline V and J ends were trimmed by 5 bases and 8 bases, with 13 bases remaining between them. CDR1 MNHNS and CDR2 SASEGT come from the germline V gene. This CDR3 is built from 14 residues. This CDR3 is CASSKWGGDSPLHF. The CDR3 DNA is TGTGCCAGCAGTAAATGGGGAGGCGATTCACCCCTCCACTTT.

This clonotype was picked up many times. The V gene is TRBV3-1, the J gene TRBJ1-1; the match to TRBD1 covers 9 bases. The CDR3 contains 13 residues. Unmatched junction bases numbered 6, after V lost 4 bases and J lost 9 bases. CDR1 and CDR2 (germline): LGHDT, YNNKEL (reference sequence). The CDR3 is CASSRPGTGKAFF. The CDR3 DNA sequence: TGTGCCAGCAGCCGACCCGGGACAGGGAAAGCTTTCTTT. The full variable domain, with the rest looked up from reference TRBV3-1 and TRBJ1-1, is DTAVSQTPKYLVTQMGNDKSIKCEQNLGHDTMYWYKQDSKKFLKIMFSYNNKELIINETVPNRFSPKSPDKAHLNLHINSLELGDSAVYFCASSRPGTGKAFFGQGTRLTVV.

This sequence joins TRBV28 and TRBJ2-2; a possible D gene is TRBD2 (6 bases). Germline lookup yields CDR1 MDHEN and CDR2 SYDVKM. This CDR3 has 15 residues. V dropped 4 bases and J dropped 4 bases, with 13 bases sitting between them. CDR3 bases: TGTGCCAGCAGTTATGGAGGGAGCGGCACCGGGGAGCTGTTTTTT. This translates into CASSYGGSGTGELFF.